The 11 T cell receptor beta chains below all came from one sample that was sequenced in a study of T-cell reconstitution after alpha-beta-depleted transplantation in children. It was with unique molecular identifiers that the TCRbeta library was prepared. MiXCR, applied by TCRdb to the PCR reads, yields one record per CDR3 protein. There are around 960,000 distinct CDR3 sequences in the sample; roughly 31% occur only once, and about 28% lies in the top ten. This material consisted of PBMCs, mostly from graft donor cells, taken 360 days after TCRalphabeta/CD19-depleted stem cell transplant. All receptors derive from a boy in the first two years of life who had a stem cell transplant for SCID, so the T cells may come from the graft donor.

This clonotype came up many times. Sequence at one end of the junction differs from germline and may be a read error. The CDR3 sequence: CASSRLADTQYF. CDR3 bases: TGTGCCAGCAGTCGACTAGCTGATACGCAGTATTTT. V is TRBV5-1 and J is TRBJ2-3, with TRBD2 matching 7 bases. Germline CDR1 reads SGHRS; CDR2 reads YFSETQ. CDR3 length: 12 amino acids.

CDR3 DNA: TGTGCCAGCAGTGAACTACGGGTAAACACTGAAGCTTTCTTT. It codes for CASSELRVNTEAFF. The chain combines TRBV2 with TRBJ1-1; D is undetermined. The CDR3 has 14 residues. The germline V and J ends were trimmed by 2 bases and 2 bases, with 9 bases remaining between them. CDR1 SNHLY and CDR2 FYNNEI come from the germline V gene.

The chain couples TRBV9 to TRBJ2-7; 8 bases map to TRBD2. The CDR3 has 15 residues. Germline V CDR1 and CDR2: SGDLS, YYNGEE. J was trimmed by 3 bases and V by 0 bases; bases with no gene match: 5. The CDR3 loop is CASSVETAGVYEQYF. The CDR3 DNA follows: TGTGCCAGCAGCGTAGAAACAGCGGGGGTCTACGAGCAGTACTTC.

The genes are TRBV5-1 and TRBJ2-5, with D perhaps TRBD1 (6 bases). V shed 4 bases and J shed 2 bases, with 12 bases lying between them. CDR1 is SGHRS and CDR2 is YFSETQ in the germline V gene. The CDR3 extends over 14 amino acids. CDR3: CASSPGDRQETQYF. CDR3 bases: TGCGCCAGCAGCCCCGGTGACAGGCAAGAGACCCAGTACTTC.

The genes are TRBV30 and TRBJ1-4, with 8 positions matching TRBD1. Looked up from germline, CDR1 is GTSNPN and CDR2 is SVGIG (reference sequence). V gave up 3 bases and J gave up 5 bases; unmatched junction bases: 8. The CDR3 length is 15 residues. This CDR3 is CAWSGWGQENEKLFF. CDR3 nucleotide sequence: TGTGCCTGGAGCGGTTGGGGACAGGAGAATGAAAAACTGTTTTTT.

V and J are TRBV19 and TRBJ2-2; the D gene is possibly TRBD2 (5 bases). The V end was cut by 3 bases, the J end by 6 bases, with 14 bases between. Germline V CDR1 and CDR2: LNHDA, SQIVND (reference sequence). The CDR3 totals 15 residues. This chain's CDR3 is CASSMWSAGAGELFF. The DNA for the CDR3 is TGTGCCAGTAGTATGTGGTCTGCCGGGGCCGGGGAGCTGTTTTTT. Full variable domain (outside the CDR3, taken from reference TRBV19 and TRBJ2-2): DGGITQSPKYLFRKEGQNVTLSCEQNLNHDAMYWYRQDPGQGLRLIYYSQIVNDFQKGDIAEGYSVSREKKESFPLTVTSAQKNPTAFYLCASSMWSAGAGELFFGEGSRLTVL.

The chain has TRBV19 and TRBJ2-1; 9 bases are a match to TRBD1. The germline CDR1 and CDR2 sequences are LNHDA and SQIVND (reference sequence). The trim removed 5 bases at V and 10 bases at J, leaving 15 bases unmatched. The CDR3 totals 16 residues. The CDR3 sequence: CASSLRRGTGSYEQFF. CDR3 nucleotides: TGTGCCAGTAGTCTAAGGAGAGGGACAGGGTCCTACGAGCAGTTCTTC.

This clonotype showed up just a few times. V is TRBV29-1 and J is TRBJ2-5, with D uncertain. Per germline, CDR1 SQVTM and CDR2 ANQGSEA. The CDR3 spans 12 residues. V lost 3 bases to trimming and J lost 2 bases, with 7 bases between them. The CDR3 nucleotides read TGCAGCGTTGAGCCGGGTCAAGAGACCCAGTACTTC. It yields the protein CSVEPGQETQYF.

This clonotype was found many times. The chain links TRBV29-1 to TRBJ2-1; TRBD1 might be the D (5 bases). Germline V CDR1 and CDR2: SQVTM, ANQGSEA. The CDR3 sequence is 10 residues long. V shed 1 base and J shed 13 bases, with 8 bases lying between them. The CDR3 reads CSVEGDSQFF. CDR3 coding DNA: TGCAGCGTTGAAGGAGACAGCCAGTTCTTC.

In this sample, this clonotype turned up once. This chain joins TRBV29-1 and TRBJ2-1; maybe TRBD2 (7 bases). V was clipped by 2 bases and J by 7 bases, with 18 bases between them. This CDR3 region has 15 residues. Per the germline V gene, CDR1 is SQVTM and CDR2 is ANQGSEA. The CDR3 DNA reads as TGCAGCGTTGAATCGGCGGGGGCCGGGACGAATGAGCAGTTCTTC. This codes for CSVESAGAGTNEQFF.

This clonotype has a handful of counts. The chain has TRBV5-6 and TRBJ1-2, with 8 bases fitting TRBD1. This CDR3 has 13 amino acids. The junction had 3 bases not matched to a gene; V was cut back by 4 bases and J by 4 bases. Germline values: CDR1 SGHDT, CDR2 YYEEEE. CDR3 protein: CASSITGGYGYTF. The CDR3 DNA follows: TGTGCCAGCAGCATAACAGGGGGCTATGGCTACACCTTC.